The 3 T cell receptor beta chains given below trace back to one sample, sequenced in a study of identical twins. MiXCR, applied by TCRdb to the 5' RACE reads, yields one record per CDR3 protein. The data contain some 250,000 distinct CDR3 sequences, under 8.5% of them seen just once; the ten biggest clones take up about 14%. The same sample was also studied in work on T cells expressing NK-cell markers.

Sequenced sample: CD8+ T cells sorted from blood. Source of these receptors: a woman in her late teens or twenties in good health.

This clonotype was seen a handful of times. The CDR3 DNA sequence: TGCGCCAGCAGCCAAGGGCAGCGGAAATACAATGAGCAGTTCTTC. This codes for CASSQGQRKYNEQFF. The chain couples TRBV4-1 to TRBJ2-1; D is perhaps TRBD2 (5 bases). The CDR3 covers 15 residues. Trimming removed 1 base from V and 4 bases from J, with 11 bases in between. The V gene's germline CDR1 is MGHRA and CDR2 YSYEKL.

The chain employs TRBV7-9 and TRBJ2-1, with 8 bases aligning to TRBD2. The ends lost 8 bases at V and 2 bases at J; junction bases unmatched: 8. This CDR3 is 15 amino acids long. Germline V lookup: CDR1 SEHNR, CDR2 FQNEAQ (reference sequence). CDR3 protein: CASVLAGFTYNEQFF. CDR3 nucleotides: TGTGCCAGCGTCCTAGCGGGCTTTACCTACAATGAGCAGTTCTTC.

This clonotype was detected once. A read error may be the cause here, since a much bigger clone is one base away. V is TRBV7-9 and J is TRBJ2-5; D is ambiguous. The CDR3 contains 13 residues. The ends were cut back, 7 bases at V and 4 bases at J, with 13 bases in the middle. CDR1 SEHNR and CDR2 FQNEAQ come from the germline V gene (reference sequence). CDR3 DNA sequence: TGTGCCAGCATCCCTCTTGACCGAGAGACCCAGTACTTC. The encoded protein is CASIPLDRETQYF.